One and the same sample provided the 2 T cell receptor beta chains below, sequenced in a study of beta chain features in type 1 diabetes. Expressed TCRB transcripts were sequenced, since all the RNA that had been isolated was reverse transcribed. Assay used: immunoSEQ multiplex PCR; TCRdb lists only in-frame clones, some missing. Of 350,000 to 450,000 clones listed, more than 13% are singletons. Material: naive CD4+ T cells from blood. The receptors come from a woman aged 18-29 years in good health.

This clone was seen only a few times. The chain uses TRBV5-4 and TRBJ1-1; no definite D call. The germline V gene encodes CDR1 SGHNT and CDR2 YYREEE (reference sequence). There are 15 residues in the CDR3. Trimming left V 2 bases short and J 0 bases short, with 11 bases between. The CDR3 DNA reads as TGTGCCAGCAGCTTCGGGATGGTCATGAACACTGAAGCTTTCTTT. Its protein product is CASSFGMVMNTEAFF.

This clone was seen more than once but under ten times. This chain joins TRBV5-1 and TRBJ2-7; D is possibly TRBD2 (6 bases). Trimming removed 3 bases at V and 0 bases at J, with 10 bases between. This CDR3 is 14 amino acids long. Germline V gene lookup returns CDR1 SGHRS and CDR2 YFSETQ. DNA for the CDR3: TGCGCCAGCAGCTCGGGACTGACCTCCTACGAGCAGTACTTC. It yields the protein CASSSGLTSYEQYF. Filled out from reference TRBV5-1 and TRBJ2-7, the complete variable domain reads KAGVTQTPRYLIKTRGQQVTLSCSPISGHRSVSWYQQTPGQGLQFLFEYFSETQRNKGNFPGRFSGRQFSNSRSEMNVSTLELGDSALYLCASSSGLTSYEQYFGPGTRLTVT.